Below are 9 T cell receptor beta chains sequenced from a single sample in a study of control samples from healthy donors and cancer patients. Here immunoSEQ multiplex PCR was the method, and the copy in TCRdb shows in-frame clones only, minus some. The sample carries about 180,000 clones, 75% to 95% recorded once. Input material: blood. The receptors originated from a woman in her 40s in good health.

The rearrangement joins TRBV6-5 to TRBJ1-3; no firm D call. The CDR3 covers 11 residues. From germline, CDR1 is MNHEY and CDR2 SVGAGI. V dropped 6 bases and J dropped 4 bases, with 4 bases sitting between them. For the CDR3, the DNA is TGTGCCAGCAGACTCGGAAACACCATATATTTT. Amino acid sequence: CASRLGNTIYF.

The V and J genes are TRBV4-1 and TRBJ2-5; TRBD1 is a possible D gene (6 bases). The CDR3 has 16 residues. Trimming took off 2 bases at V and 4 bases at J, with 17 bases between the two ends. Germline V gene lookup returns CDR1 MGHRA and CDR2 YSYEKL. The CDR3: CASSQFFDETGETQYF. Written as DNA, the CDR3 is TGCGCCAGCAGCCAATTCTTCGACGAGACAGGAGAGACCCAGTACTTC.

The chain employs TRBV3-1 (or the pseudogene TRBV3-2) and TRBJ2-5; TRBD2 agrees at 8 bases. The J segment lost 5 bases and the V segment lost 4 bases, leaving 6 bases of the junction unmatched. CDR1 is LGHDT and CDR2 is YNNKEL in the germline V gene (reference sequence). CDR3 length: 14 amino acids. The CDR3 DNA follows: TGTGCCAGCAGCCCACGGGGGGGAAGGGAGACCCAGTACTTC. Translated: CASSPRGGRETQYF.

The J gene is TRBJ2-2, the V gene TRBV6-4; D may be TRBD2 (5 bases). This CDR3 comprises 13 residues. The germline V gene has CDR1 MRHNA and CDR2 SNTAGT. V lost 8 bases and J 5 bases, leaving 12 bases between the germline ends. CDR3 loop: CASGSGETGELFF. The DNA for the CDR3 is TGTGCCAGCGGATCTGGGGAGACCGGGGAGCTGTTTTTT.

This chain links TRBV5-1 with TRBJ1-2; D is unclear. Trimming pared 0 bases from V and 6 bases from J, leaving 12 bases between. This CDR3 spans 14 amino acids. Germline CDR1 and CDR2: SGHRS and YFSETQ. This CDR3 reads CASSLDSRRDGYTF. CDR3 nucleotides: TGCGCCAGCAGCTTGGACAGTCGGCGGGATGGCTACACCTTC. Full variable domain (rest looked up from reference TRBV5-1 and TRBJ1-2): KAGVTQTPRYLIKTRGQQVTLSCSPISGHRSVSWYQQTPGQGLQFLFEYFSETQRNKGNFPGRFSGRQFSNSRSEMNVSTLELGDSALYLCASSLDSRRDGYTFGSGTRLTVV.

The genes are TRBV7-9 and TRBJ1-3; D unresolved. The CDR3 is 15 residues long. V lost 1 base, J lost 0 bases, and 7 bases lay in between. From germline, CDR1 is SEHNR and CDR2 FQNEAQ (reference sequence). The CDR3 bases are TGTGCCAGCAGCTTAGGGGCCTTCTCTGGAAACACCATATATTTT. As protein: CASSLGAFSGNTIYF. Full variable domain (outside the CDR3, taken from reference TRBV7-9 and TRBJ1-3): DTGVSQNPRHKITKRGQNVTFRCDPISEHNRLYWYRQTLGQGPEFLTYFQNEAQLEKSRLLSDRFSAERPKGSFSTLEIQRTEQGDSAMYLCASSLGAFSGNTIYFGEGSWLTVV.

The V and J genes are TRBV7-9 and TRBJ1-4; D is undetermined. This CDR3 spans 16 amino acids. Germline assignment: CDR1 SEHNR and CDR2 FQNEAQ (reference sequence). V lost 0 bases, J lost 5 bases, and 13 bases lay in between. This chain's CDR3 is CASSLALGRENEKLFF. As DNA, the CDR3 is TGTGCCAGCAGCTTAGCTTTAGGGAGGGAGAATGAAAAACTGTTTTTT.

J is TRBJ2-1 and V is TRBV2; D is undetermined. Trimming removed 6 bases from V and 12 bases from J, with 9 bases in between. The CDR3 covers 10 residues. The germline V gene encodes CDR1 SNHLY and CDR2 FYNNEI. The CDR3 nucleotides are TGTGCCAGCAGCCTTGCGACGCAGTTCTTC. Its protein is CASSLATQFF.

The V and J genes are TRBV12-3 or TRBV12-4 and TRBJ2-1; D might be TRBD1 (5 bases). The V end was cut by 5 bases, the J end by 9 bases, with 11 bases between. The CDR3 contains 12 residues. The CDR3 coding sequence is TGTGCCAGCAGTCCTGGGGCCCCTGAGCAGTTCTTC. As protein: CASSPGAPEQFF.